This TCR beta chain was profiled in a study of vaccination and CD4 T cells after COVID-19. Turning to the study itself: Sampling after COVID took place at a median of around 91 days (range 35 to 161) following diagnosis. In the control cultures, a CEFX pool, an HIV-1 Nef pool, or no peptide was supplied.

Germline V gives CDR1 DFQATT, CDR2 SNEGSKA (reference sequence). The CDR3 covers 15 residues. Trimming stripped 0 bases from V and 5 bases from J, with 16 bases between. Points on this clonotype: The antigen is unknown.

The sample's time point: late sampling 161 to 241 days after vaccination in three convalescent patients. Regarding treatment: approximately 11-day PBMC culture with coronavirus spike peptide pools or control peptides (ViraFEST assay). The Oncomine TCR Beta short-read assay sequenced DNA from cultured CD4+ T cells. Via MiXCR, TCRdb re-called the PCR reads, giving one row per CDR3 protein. Of some 21,000 distinct CDR3 sequences in the sample, about 46% were seen once. The specimen comprised CD4+ T cells from blood, cultured in vitro, sampled about 7 months after SARS-CoV-2 vaccination. The chain combines TRBV20-1 with TRBJ2-5; tentative D call: TRBD2 (6 bases). This clonotype was obtained from a human donor who had recovered from COVID-19. CDR3 protein: CSARDPLANGETQYF. CDR3 in DNA: TGCAGTGCTAGAGATCCCCTAGCGAACGGGGAGACCCAGTACTTC.